This TCR beta chain was recorded in a study of T-cell memory formation after mild COVID-19. Broader study findings: SARS-CoV-2 specificity of second-wave clones peaking day 37 was unconfirmed. Among CD4+ contracting clones, most were CM and EM, and CD8+ ones EMRA.

TCRdb re-derived calls from the 5' RACE reads in MiXCR, one entry per CDR3 protein. The sample lists just under 550,000 distinct CDR3 sequences, about a fifth occurring once. In its sample, this clonotype was seen a few times. The antigen is unknown. V dropped 6 bases and J dropped 2; count of bases not matched to a gene: 7. The germline gives CDR1 MNHEY, CDR2 SVGEGT. This CDR3 comprises 15 residues. V is TRBV6-2 or TRBV6-3 and J is TRBJ2-7; 10 bases fit TRBD1. The sample was PBMCs or a T cell subset sorted from them (not recorded which). The source is an adult woman who had mild COVID-19 (a few samples of this study predate the infection). Cell type and time point are not known. The chain's CDR3 is CASRPPGTGAYEQYF. The CDR3 bases are TGTGCCAGCAGACCCCCCGGGACAGGGGCCTACGAGCAGTACTTC.